One sample yielded the 12 T cell receptor beta chains listed below, sequenced in a study of quantifying T cell responses using KT2 cells. In the study overall: RNA was reverse transcribed with TCR alpha and beta constant-region primers.

An oligo carrying a UMI was ligated to the cDNA 3' end. An equimolar mix of RC1.1 and RC1.2 primed the beta chain across TRBC1 and TRBC2. TCRdb re-analysed the UMI-ligation and nested PCR reads in MiXCR, keeping a single row per CDR3 protein. The sample has some 34,000 distinct CDR3 sequences, over 9% seen once. Material: PBMCs spiked with cells of the T cell clone KT2. All receptors derive from a human donor.

This clonotype came up many times. The V gene is TRBV29-1, the J gene TRBJ2-3; 9 nucleotides align to TRBD2. Looked up from germline, CDR1 is SQVTM and CDR2 is ANQGSEA. Unmatched junction bases numbered 12, after V lost 1 base and J lost 4 bases. The CDR3 runs 17 residues. In DNA form, the CDR3 reads TGCAGCGTTGAAGGGGCCGGAGCGGGAGGATGGTCAGATACGCAGTATTTT. This gives the protein CSVEGAGAGGWSDTQYF.

This clonotype was picked up a small number of times. The chain links TRBV15 to TRBJ2-7; 9 nucleotides align to TRBD2. The V segment lost 4 bases and the J segment 0 bases; nucleotides outside the gene matches: 4. The CDR3 has 15 residues. Germline CDR1 reads LNHNV; CDR2 reads YYDKDF (reference sequence). The CDR3 spells CATSTETSGSYEQYF. The CDR3 coding sequence is TGTGCCACCAGCACTGAGACTAGCGGCTCCTACGAGCAGTACTTC.

CDR3: CASSLAWTVGADTQYF. Written as DNA, the CDR3 is TGTGCCAGCAGCTTGGCCTGGACAGTGGGGGCAGATACGCAGTATTTT. The genes are TRBV5-6 and TRBJ2-3; a possible D gene is TRBD1 (6 bases). The CDR3 has 16 residues. V lost 0 bases and J 4 bases, leaving 15 bases between the germline ends. Germline V gene lookup returns CDR1 SGHDT and CDR2 YYEEEE.

V is TRBV20-1 and J is TRBJ1-1; D is possibly TRBD1 (5 bases). V was shortened by 8 bases and J by 1 base, with 14 bases between the two germline ends. Germline V lookup: CDR1 DFQATT, CDR2 SNEGSKA (reference sequence). The length of the CDR3 is 13 residues. The CDR3 nucleotides read TGCAGTCCGTGGGGGGGGGGGAACACTGAAGCTTTCTTT. Its protein is CSPWGGGNTEAFF.

There are a few counts of this clonotype. The gene calls are TRBV6-1 and TRBJ2-1; a weak D match, TRBD1 (5 bases). With 5 bases removed from V and 9 bases from J, the gap between germline ends came to 11 bases. The CDR3 contains 12 residues. CDR1 and CDR2 (germline): MNHNS, SASEGT. CDR3 region: CASSTGRSEQFF. CDR3 nucleotide sequence: TGTGCCAGCAGTACAGGAAGAAGTGAGCAGTTCTTC.

This clonotype was observed at least ten times. The genes are TRBV5-6 and TRBJ2-3, with 9 bases matching TRBD2. The CDR3 extends over 17 amino acids. Looked up from germline, CDR1 is SGHDT and CDR2 is YYEEEE. The junction had 11 bases not matched to a gene; V was cut back by 2 bases and J by 4 bases. The DNA of the CDR3 is TGTGCCAGCAGCTTAAGGGGGAGTAGCGGGAGTTCAGATACGCAGTATTTT. Translating gives CASSLRGSSGSSDTQYF.

The chain carries TRBV20-1 and TRBJ2-7, with 11 bases lining up with TRBD2. The V gene's germline CDR1 is DFQATT and CDR2 SNEGSKA (reference sequence). Germline trimming cut 1 base from V and 8 bases from J; bases unmatched to any gene: 10. This CDR3 has 15 amino acids. The CDR3 bases are TGCAGTGCTAGAGGAGCTACTAGCGGGGGTGCCAAGCAGTACTTC. Its translation: CSARGATSGGAKQYF.

The chain combines TRBV15 with TRBJ1-5, with D possibly being TRBD1 (5 bases). Trimming cost V 8 bases and J 7 bases, with 18 bases left between them. The CDR3 covers 14 residues. Looked up from germline, CDR1 is LNHNV and CDR2 is YYDKDF (reference sequence). The CDR3 DNA reads TGTGCCACCGGGCCCGGGGGGGAAGGCCAGCCCCAGCATTTT. Translation: CATGPGGEGQPQHF. The full variable domain, completed using reference TRBV15 and TRBJ1-5, is DAMVIQNPRYQVTQFGKPVTLSCSQTLNHNVMYWYQQKSSQAPKLLFHYYDKDFNNEADTPDNFQSRRPNTSFCFLDIRSPGLGDTAMYLCATGPGGEGQPQHFGDGTRLSIL.

There are many counts of this clonotype. The rearrangement joins TRBV7-9 to TRBJ2-6; D possibly corresponds to TRBD1 (6 bases). From germline, CDR1 is SEHNR and CDR2 FQNEAQ (reference sequence). V was trimmed by 11 bases and J by 2 bases, leaving 10 bases between them. The CDR3 consists of 13 residues. CDR3 nucleotides: TGTGCCGGAGAGGGGGCTGGGGCCAACGTCCTGACTTTC. Its translation: CAGEGAGANVLTF.

The table lists this clonotype with many counts. This chain connects TRBV20-1 to TRBJ2-3, with D perhaps given as TRBD1 or TRBD2 (5 bases each). The CDR3 consists of 15 residues. Trimming left V 0 bases short and J 2 bases short, with 12 bases between. The V gene's germline CDR1 is DFQATT and CDR2 SNEGSKA (reference sequence). CDR3 in amino acids: CSARDPGPDTDTQYF. CDR3 bases: TGCAGTGCTAGAGATCCGGGGCCCGACACAGATACGCAGTATTTT.

This clonotype was detected ten times or more. This rearrangement joins TRBV6-2 or TRBV6-3 to TRBJ2-4; possibly TRBD1 for D (5 bases). Germline assignment: CDR1 MNHEY and CDR2 SVGEGT. The V end lost 7 bases, the J end lost 0 bases, and 10 bases lay between the germline ends. The CDR3 runs to 14 residues. The CDR3, as DNA: TGTGCCAGCAAATGGGGCCTAGCCAAAAACATTCAGTACTTC. This codes for CASKWGLAKNIQYF.

This chain connects TRBV2 to TRBJ2-5; D gene ambiguous. V was cut by 6 bases and J by 2 bases, with 10 bases left in between. CDR1 and CDR2 (germline): SNHLY, FYNNEI. The CDR3 is made up of 13 amino acids. The CDR3 region has the DNA TGTGCCAGCAGGAAGGACGGTCAAGAGACCCAGTACTTC. This gives the protein CASRKDGQETQYF.